The T cell receptor (beta chain) under discussion was sequenced for a study of vaccination and CD4 T cells after COVID-19. The CDR3 contains 14 residues. Between the trimmed V and J ends, which lost 1 base and 3 bases, there was a span of 9 bases. The germline CDR1 and CDR2 sequences are LNHNV and YYDKDF (reference sequence). General observations from the study: Within convalescent individuals, 304 out of 307 vaccine-specific clones proved to be spike mono-reactive.

In its sample, this clonotype was seen once. The antigen remains unidentified. Treatment meaning: approximately nine-day PBMC culture with coronavirus spike peptide pools or control peptides (ViraFEST assay). Each well received two million PBMCs, cultured with roughly 9.5 IU/ml IL-2 and 8 to 10 ug/ml peptide pools. An Oncomine TCR Beta short-read assay was used to sequence the DNA from cultured CD4+ T cells. DNA came from CD4+ T cells after culture. TCRdb reprocessed the PCR reads via MiXCR and lists one record per CDR3 protein. The sample contains fewer than 20,000 distinct CDR3 sequences, 40% to 50% of which appear only once.

The rearrangement links TRBV15 to TRBJ1-1; no firm D call. The TCR was taken from a human donor who had recovered from COVID-19. The sequenced sample was CD4+ T cells from blood, cultured in vitro. The chain's CDR3 is CATSRAYGDTEAFF. In DNA form, the CDR3 reads TGTGCCACCAGCAGAGCTTACGGGGACACTGAAGCTTTCTTT. Full variable domain (missing parts from reference TRBV15 and TRBJ1-1): DAMVIQNPRYQVTQFGKPVTLSCSQTLNHNVMYWYQQKSSQAPKLLFHYYDKDFNNEADTPDNFQSRRPNTSFCFLDIRSPGLGDTAMYLCATSRAYGDTEAFFGQGTRLTVV.